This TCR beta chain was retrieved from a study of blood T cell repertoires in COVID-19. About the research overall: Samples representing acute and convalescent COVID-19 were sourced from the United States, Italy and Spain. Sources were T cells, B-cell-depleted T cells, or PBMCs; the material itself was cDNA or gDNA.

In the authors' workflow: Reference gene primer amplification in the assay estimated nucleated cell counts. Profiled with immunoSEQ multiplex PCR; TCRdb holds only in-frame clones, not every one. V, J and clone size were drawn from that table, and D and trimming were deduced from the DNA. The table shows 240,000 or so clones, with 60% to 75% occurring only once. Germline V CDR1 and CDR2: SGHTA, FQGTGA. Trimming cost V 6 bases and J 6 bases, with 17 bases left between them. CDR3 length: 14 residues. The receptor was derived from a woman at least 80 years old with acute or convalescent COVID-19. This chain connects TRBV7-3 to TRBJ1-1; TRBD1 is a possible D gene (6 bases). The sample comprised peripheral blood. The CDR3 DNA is TGTGCCAGCAGAATCGACCACAGGGACGCTGAAGCTTTCTTT. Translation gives CASRIDHRDAEAFF.